A selection of T cell receptor beta chains follows, all from one sample in a study of blood T cells in healthy people across ages. One entry per CDR3 protein results from TCRdb running MiXCR on the 5' RACE reads. Of almost 1 million distinct CDR3 sequences in the sample, roughly 50% are singletons; the top ten hold 20% to 25%. The sequencing input was blood. Receptor source: a woman aged 55-75 years in good health. Both conserved end residues are part of each CDR3. D genes are given only for firm matches. Clone sizes are given selectively: once, few, many, or a class where the clone is expanded.

clone_size	j_call	d_call	v_call	cdr3_aa	cdr3_nt
-	TRBJ1-4	-	TRBV12-3/TRBV12-4	CDSGLRGTNEKLFF	TGTGACAGCGGCTTACGGGGAACTAATGAAAAACTGTTTTTT
-	TRBJ2-3	-	TRBV27	CASSFQYRGGTQYF	TGTGCCAGCAGTTTCCAGTATAGGGGGGGTACGCAGTATTTT
-	TRBJ2-3	TRBD2	TRBV5-4	CASSPGTSYNTDTQYF	TGTGCCAGCAGCCCCGGGACTAGCTATAACACAGATACGCAGTATTTT
-	TRBJ2-5	TRBD2	TRBV5-1	CASSWGGNQETQYF	TGCGCCAGCAGCTGGGGGGGAAACCAAGAGACCCAGTACTTC
-	TRBJ2-4	-	TRBV5-1	CASSLDWGIDIQYF	TGCGCCAGCAGCTTAGACTGGGGGATCGACATTCAGTACTTC
-	TRBJ2-2	-	TRBV9	CASSVSGWSTGELFF	TGTGCCAGCAGCGTCAGCGGGTGGAGCACCGGGGAGCTGTTTTTT
few	TRBJ2-6	-	TRBV14	CASSPYGSGANVLTF	TGTGCCAGCAGCCCCTACGGGTCTGGGGCCAACGTCCTGACTTTC
-	TRBJ2-7	TRBD1	TRBV9	CASSEGQDPYEQYF	TGTGCCAGCAGCGAAGGACAGGATCCCTACGAGCAGTACTTC
once	TRBJ2-7	TRBD1	TRBV6-5	CASSYSRDREYEQYF	TGTGCCAGCAGTTACAGCCGGGACAGGGAGTACGAGCAGTACTTC
-	TRBJ2-5	-	TRBV7-9	CASSWGQYGGQTQYF	TGTGCCAGCAGCTGGGGCCAATACGGGGGGCAGACCCAGTACTTC
-	TRBJ2-7	-	TRBV6-1	CASSPRGASYEQYF	TGTGCCAGCAGTCCCCGGGGAGCGTCCTACGAGCAGTACTTC
few	TRBJ2-3	-	TRBV4-1	CASSQLRDAQYF	TGCGCCAGCAGCCAATTAAGGGACGCGCAGTATTTT
few	TRBJ2-3	TRBD2	TRBV5-1	CASDGGTDTQYF	TGCGCCAGCGACGGGGGGACAGATACGCAGTATTTT
-	TRBJ2-7	TRBD2	TRBV28	CASRASGREQYF	TGTGCCAGCAGGGCTAGCGGGCGCGAGCAGTACTTC
-	TRBJ2-3	TRBD2	TRBV30	CAWNTAGAPDTQYF	TGTGCCTGGAATACCGCGGGAGCGCCAGATACGCAGTATTTT
many	TRBJ2-3	-	TRBV18	CASSPPGTDTQYF	TGTGCCAGCTCCCCTCCGGGTACAGATACGCAGTATTTT
-	TRBJ2-6	-	TRBV27	CASSNSSGANVLTF	TGTGCCAGCAGTAACAGCTCTGGGGCCAACGTCCTGACTTTC
few	TRBJ2-1	-	TRBV20-1	CSGLATLGGSYNEQFF	TGCAGTGGCTTAGCGACCCTAGGGGGCTCCTACAATGAGCAGTTCTTC
-	TRBJ2-5	TRBD1	TRBV6-2/TRBV6-3	CAIEGYRGETQYF	TGTGCCATCGAAGGATACAGGGGAGAGACCCAGTACTTC
-	TRBJ2-3	-	TRBV6-1	CASRILASDTQYF	TGTGCCAGCAGGATCCTAGCCTCAGATACGCAGTATTTT
-	TRBJ2-6	TRBD1	TRBV11-2	CASSTRRQGAFGANVLTF	TGTGCCAGCAGCACCAGACGTCAGGGGGCTTTTGGGGCCAACGTCCTGACTTTC
-	TRBJ2-7	-	TRBV12-3/TRBV12-4	CASSLSAGREQYF	TGTGCCAGCAGTTTAAGCGCGGGAAGGGAGCAGTACTTC
once	TRBJ2-5	TRBD2	TRBV3-1	CASSQDNRGRALETQYF	TGTGCCAGCAGCCAAGATAACCGCGGGAGGGCCCTCGAGACCCAGTACTTC
few	TRBJ1-5	TRBD1	TRBV7-2	CASRDRGSNQPQHF	TGTGCCAGCCGAGACAGGGGAAGCAATCAGCCCCAGCATTTT
-	TRBJ2-5	-	TRBV7-7	CASSKGGDSETQYF	TGTGCCAGCAGTAAAGGTGGGGACTCAGAGACCCAGTACTTC
few	TRBJ2-7	-	TRBV11-2	CASSLERGGTYEQYF	TGTGCCAGCAGCTTAGAGAGGGGGGGGACCTACGAGCAGTACTTC
-	TRBJ2-3	TRBD2	TRBV11-2	CASSLGGRDPDTQYF	TGTGCCAGCAGCTTAGGCGGGAGAGATCCAGATACGCAGTATTTT